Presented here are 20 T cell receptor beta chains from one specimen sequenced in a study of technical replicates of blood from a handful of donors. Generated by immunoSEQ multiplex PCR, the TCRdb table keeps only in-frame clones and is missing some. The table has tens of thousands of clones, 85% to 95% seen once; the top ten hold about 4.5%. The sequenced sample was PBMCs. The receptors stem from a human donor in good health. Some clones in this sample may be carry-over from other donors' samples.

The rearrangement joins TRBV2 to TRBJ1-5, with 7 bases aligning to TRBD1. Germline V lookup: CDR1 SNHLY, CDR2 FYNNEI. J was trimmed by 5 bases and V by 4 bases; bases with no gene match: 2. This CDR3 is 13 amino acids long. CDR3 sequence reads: CASSGQGDQPQHF. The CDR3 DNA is TGTGCCAGCAGTGGGCAGGGGGATCAGCCCCAGCATTTT.

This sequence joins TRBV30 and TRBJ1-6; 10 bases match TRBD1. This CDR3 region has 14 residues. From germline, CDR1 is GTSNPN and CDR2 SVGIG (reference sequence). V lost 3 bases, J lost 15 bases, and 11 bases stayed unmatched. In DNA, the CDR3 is TGTGCCTGGAGGCAGGTGGCTGGGACAGGGGTCCTCCACTTT. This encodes CAWRQVAGTGVLHF.

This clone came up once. This chain's CDR3 is CASGFSARGPDRGNYGYTF. The CDR3, as DNA: TGTGCCAGCGGATTTTCGGCTAGGGGGCCAGATAGGGGTAACTATGGCTACACCTTC. This rearrangement joins TRBV27 to TRBJ1-2; 7 bases map to TRBD1. The CDR3 consists of 19 residues. The germline V gene encodes CDR1 MNHEY and CDR2 SMNVEV (reference sequence). V lost 8 bases to trimming and J lost 1 base; unmatched junction nucleotides: 22.

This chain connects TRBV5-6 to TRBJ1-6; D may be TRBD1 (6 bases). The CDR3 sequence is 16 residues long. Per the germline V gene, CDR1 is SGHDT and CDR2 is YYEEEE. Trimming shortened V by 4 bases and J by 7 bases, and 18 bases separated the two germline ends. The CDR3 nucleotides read TGTGCCAGCAGCCGCCCTACAGGGTTGTCGAATTCACCCCTCCACTTT. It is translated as CASSRPTGLSNSPLHF.

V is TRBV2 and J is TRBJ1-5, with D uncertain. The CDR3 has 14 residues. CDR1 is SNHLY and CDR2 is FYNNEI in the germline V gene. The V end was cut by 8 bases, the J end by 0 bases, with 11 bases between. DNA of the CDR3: TGTGCCAGCCGAGGAGGAAATAGCAATCAGCCCCAGCATTTT. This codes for CASRGGNSNQPQHF.

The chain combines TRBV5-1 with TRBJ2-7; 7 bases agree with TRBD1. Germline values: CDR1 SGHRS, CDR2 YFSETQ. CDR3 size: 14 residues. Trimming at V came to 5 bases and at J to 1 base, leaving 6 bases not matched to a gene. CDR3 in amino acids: CASRSGTASYEQYF. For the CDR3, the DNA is TGCGCCAGCAGATCCGGGACAGCGTCCTACGAGCAGTACTTC.

The CDR3 region has the DNA TGTGCCAGCATCGGACTAGACTGGGACGAGCAGTACTTC. Translating it yields CASIGLDWDEQYF. The chain uses TRBV6-1 and TRBJ2-7; 7 bases agree with TRBD2. Per germline, CDR1 MNHNS and CDR2 SASEGT. V lost 7 bases and J lost 5; bases outside the gene matches: 8. This CDR3 is 13 amino acids long.

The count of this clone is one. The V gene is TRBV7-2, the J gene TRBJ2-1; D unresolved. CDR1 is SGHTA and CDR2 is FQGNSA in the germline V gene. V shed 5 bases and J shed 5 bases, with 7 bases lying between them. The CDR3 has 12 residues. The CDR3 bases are TGTGCCAGCAGCGTCAGGAACAATGAGCAGTTCTTC. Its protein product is CASSVRNNEQFF.

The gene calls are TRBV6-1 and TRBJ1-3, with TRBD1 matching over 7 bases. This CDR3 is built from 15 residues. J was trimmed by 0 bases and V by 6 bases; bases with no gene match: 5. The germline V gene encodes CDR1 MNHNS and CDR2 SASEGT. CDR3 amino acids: CASRYTGDSGNTIYF. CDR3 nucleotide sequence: TGTGCCAGCAGGTATACAGGGGACTCTGGAAACACCATATATTTT.

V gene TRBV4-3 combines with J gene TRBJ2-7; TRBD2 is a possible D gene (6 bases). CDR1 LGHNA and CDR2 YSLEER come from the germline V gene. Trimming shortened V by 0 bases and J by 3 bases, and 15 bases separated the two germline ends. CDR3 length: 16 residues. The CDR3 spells CASSQELGGANYEQYF. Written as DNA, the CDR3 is TGCGCCAGCAGCCAAGAATTAGGAGGGGCAAACTACGAGCAGTACTTC.

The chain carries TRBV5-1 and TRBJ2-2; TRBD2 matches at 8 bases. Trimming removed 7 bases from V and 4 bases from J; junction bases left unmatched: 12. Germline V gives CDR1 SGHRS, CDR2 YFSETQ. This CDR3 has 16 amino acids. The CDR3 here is CASQPLGGESTGELFF. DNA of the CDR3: TGCGCCAGCCAACCCCTCGGGGGGGAGAGCACCGGGGAGCTGTTTTTT. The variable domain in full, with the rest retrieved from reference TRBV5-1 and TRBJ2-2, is KAGVTQTPRYLIKTRGQQVTLSCSPISGHRSVSWYQQTPGQGLQFLFEYFSETQRNKGNFPGRFSGRQFSNSRSEMNVSTLELGDSALYLCASQPLGGESTGELFFGEGSRLTVL.

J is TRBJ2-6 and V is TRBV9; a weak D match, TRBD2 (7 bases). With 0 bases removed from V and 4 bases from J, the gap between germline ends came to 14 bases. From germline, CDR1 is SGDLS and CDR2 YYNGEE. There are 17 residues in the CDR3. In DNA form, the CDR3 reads TGTGCCAGCAGCGTAGTAACGGGGGGCGCCGGGGCCAACGTCCTGACTTTC. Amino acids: CASSVVTGGAGANVLTF.

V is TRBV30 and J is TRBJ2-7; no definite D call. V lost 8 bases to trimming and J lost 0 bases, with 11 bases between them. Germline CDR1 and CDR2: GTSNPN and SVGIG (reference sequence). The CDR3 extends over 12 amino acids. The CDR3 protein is CAASDFSYEQYF. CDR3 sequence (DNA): TGTGCCGCGTCCGACTTCTCCTACGAGCAGTACTTC.

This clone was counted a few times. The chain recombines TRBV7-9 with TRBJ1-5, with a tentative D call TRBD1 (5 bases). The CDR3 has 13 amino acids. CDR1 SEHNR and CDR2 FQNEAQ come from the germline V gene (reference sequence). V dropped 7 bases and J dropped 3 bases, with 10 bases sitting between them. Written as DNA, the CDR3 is TGTGCCAGCACCTCAGGGAACAATCAGCCCCAGCATTTT. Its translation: CASTSGNNQPQHF.

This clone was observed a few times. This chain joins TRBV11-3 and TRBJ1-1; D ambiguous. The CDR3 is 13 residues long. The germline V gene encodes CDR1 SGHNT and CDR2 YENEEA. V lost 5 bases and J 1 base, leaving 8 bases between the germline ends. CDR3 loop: CASSPSENTEAFF. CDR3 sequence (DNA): TGTGCCAGCAGCCCCTCAGAGAACACTGAAGCTTTCTTT.

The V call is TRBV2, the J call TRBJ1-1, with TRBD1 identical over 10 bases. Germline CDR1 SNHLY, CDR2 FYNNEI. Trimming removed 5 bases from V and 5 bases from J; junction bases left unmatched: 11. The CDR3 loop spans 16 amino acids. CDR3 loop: CASSRGQGWVYTEAFF. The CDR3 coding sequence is TGTGCCAGCAGTCGGGGACAGGGGTGGGTCTATACTGAAGCTTTCTTT.

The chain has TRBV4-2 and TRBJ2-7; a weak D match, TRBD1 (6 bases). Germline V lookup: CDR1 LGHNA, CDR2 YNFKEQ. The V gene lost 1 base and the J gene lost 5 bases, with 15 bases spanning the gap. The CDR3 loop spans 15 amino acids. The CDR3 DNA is TGTGCCAGCAGCCAAGTTTCGCAGGGGTCACACGAGCAGTACTTC. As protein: CASSQVSQGSHEQYF.

Written as DNA, the CDR3 is TGTGCCAGCAGCCAGCGTGTGGAGGGCACTGAAGCTTTCTTT. It codes for CASSQRVEGTEAFF. The chain has TRBV14 and TRBJ1-1; D is unresolved. CDR3 length: 14 amino acids. Trimming stripped 3 bases from V and 4 bases from J, with 12 bases between. Per the germline V gene, CDR1 is SGHDN and CDR2 is FVKESK.

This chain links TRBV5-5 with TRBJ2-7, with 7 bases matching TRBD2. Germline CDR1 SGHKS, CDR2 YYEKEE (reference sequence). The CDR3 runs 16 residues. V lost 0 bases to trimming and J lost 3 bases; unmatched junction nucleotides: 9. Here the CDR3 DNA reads TGTGCCAGCAGCTTGGGGGCCGGGGGGACTAACTACGAGCAGTACTTC. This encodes CASSLGAGGTNYEQYF.

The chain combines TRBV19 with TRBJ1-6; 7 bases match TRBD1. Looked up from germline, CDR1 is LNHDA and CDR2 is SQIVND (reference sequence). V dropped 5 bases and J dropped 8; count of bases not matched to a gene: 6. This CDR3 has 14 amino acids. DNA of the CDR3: TGTGCCAGTAGTTTAGGACAGGTGCATTCACCCCTCCACTTT. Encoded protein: CASSLGQVHSPLHF.